The rows below give T cell receptor beta chains drawn from one sample of a study of blood T cell repertoires in COVID-19. Clones were sequenced by immunoSEQ multiplex PCR, and TCRdb holds only the in-frame ones, with some missing. Among 130,000 to 150,000 clones listed, around 81% were seen once. The sequencing sample was made of peripheral blood. Receptors originate from a human donor in a cohort sampled during active COVID-19. Each CDR3 is given without its conserved first and last residue. A D gene is named only where the DNA matches it firmly.

V	J	D	CDR3
TRBV6-5	TRBJ1-2	.	ASSYGRELDYGYT
TRBV2	TRBJ2-6	TRBD1	ASSEDRAGANVLT
TRBV10-3	TRBJ2-1	.	AISSAETPPSLEQF
TRBV7-2	TRBJ2-7	TRBD2	ASSPKGLAGGGNEQY
TRBV6-2/TRBV6-3	TRBJ2-1	TRBD2	ASSTSTAPIAGDNEQF
TRBV6-2/TRBV6-3	TRBJ2-7	.	ASSYPPRSGYEQY
TRBV29-1	TRBJ1-3	TRBD1	SVPGTGPGNTIY
TRBV4-3	TRBJ2-7	TRBD2	ASSQVLAGGPYEQY
TRBV6-4	TRBJ2-5	.	ASSDVTRESETQY
TRBV29-1	TRBJ2-3	TRBD2	SVVGLAGLRGGTDTQY
TRBV5-1	TRBJ2-5	.	ASSQTPQETQY
TRBV18	TRBJ2-7	.	ASSPGTTGYEQY
TRBV28	TRBJ2-1	TRBD2	ASRPTSGSTYNEQF
TRBV28	TRBJ2-5	.	ASSFLGDENQETQY
TRBV7-2	TRBJ1-4	TRBD1	ASSLASGTGNRGKLF
TRBV5-1	TRBJ1-3	.	ASSLGSATSGGNTIY
TRBV19	TRBJ2-2	.	ASRTGVLGELF
TRBV18	TRBJ1-1	.	ASSPIGGAGSSTEAF
TRBV5-1	TRBJ2-7	TRBD1	ASSYDRGGEQY
TRBV4-2	TRBJ2-1	TRBD2	ASSQEGTSGYNEQF
TRBV12-5	TRBJ1-1	.	ASGLQPGQLNTEAF
TRBV4-3	TRBJ2-7	TRBD2	ASSQGLAGAFTYEQY
TRBV19	TRBJ2-7	.	ASAIRDKSSYEQY
TRBV6-2/TRBV6-3	TRBJ1-2	.	ASSYGLAGYT
TRBV9	TRBJ2-2	.	ASTEPGGSTGELF
TRBV9	TRBJ2-7	TRBD2	ASSPPAGGPGEQY
TRBV2	TRBJ1-5	.	ASRIQQVSNQPQH
TRBV7-2	TRBJ2-5	TRBD2	ASSLAGTSQETQY
TRBV11-3	TRBJ2-3	.	ASSFTRGTDTQY
TRBV5-4	TRBJ2-7	.	ASSLAEGGIYEQY
TRBV12-3/TRBV12-4	TRBJ2-1	.	ASSDTMLQF
TRBV5-1	TRBJ1-4	.	ASTRRGTNEKLF